These 10 T cell receptor beta chains were all obtained from the same sample, sequenced in a study of CD8 T cells in ankylosing spondylitis. Each CDR3 protein gets one entry after TCRdb re-called the 5' RACE reads with MiXCR. The table shows roughly 100,000 distinct CDR3 sequences, with approximately 25% occurring only once. Sequences were obtained from synovial fluid, either unsorted or a sorted T cell fraction (not recorded which). The origin of the receptors is a male donor with ankylosing spondylitis.

This CDR3 is CASRKLAAQETQYF. In nucleotides, the CDR3 is TGTGCCAGCCGTAAGCTAGCGGCCCAAGAGACCCAGTACTTC. This chain links TRBV2 with TRBJ2-5, with 7 bases that match TRBD2. This CDR3 is 14 amino acids long. Unmatched junction bases numbered 7, after V lost 8 bases and J lost 1 base. Germline CDR1 is SNHLY and CDR2 is FYNNEI. The variable domain in full, completed from reference TRBV2 and TRBJ2-5, reads EPEVTQTPSHQVTQMGQEVILRCVPISNHLYFYWYRQILGQKVEFLVSFYNNEISEKSEIFDDQFSVERPDGSNFTLKIRSTKLEDSAMYFCASRKLAAQETQYFGPGTRLLVL.

This clonotype was observed a handful of times. The CDR3: CASSQVDRGPGYTF. The CDR3 coding sequence is TGTGCCAGCAGCCAGGTGGACAGGGGGCCTGGCTACACCTTC. The J gene is TRBJ1-2, the V gene TRBV3-1; TRBD1 matches 11 bases. CDR3 length: 14 residues. Germline-derived CDR1 and CDR2 are LGHDT and YNNKEL (reference sequence). Unmatched junction bases numbered 4, after V lost 3 bases and J lost 7 bases.

This clonotype was counted only a few times. This sequence joins TRBV20-1 and TRBJ2-5; D perhaps matches TRBD2 (6 bases). This CDR3 has 13 amino acids. Trimming took 5 bases from V and 3 from J, leaving 13 bases between them. Germline assignment: CDR1 DFQATT and CDR2 SNEGSKA (reference sequence). CDR3: CSARIAGKETQYF. The CDR3 DNA reads TGCAGTGCTCGGATTGCGGGAAAAGAGACCCAGTACTTC.

The table lists this clonotype with a few counts. CDR3 residues: CAIMTTGYSGANVLTF. The CDR3 nucleotides read TGTGCCATCATGACCACAGGGTACTCTGGGGCCAACGTCCTGACTTTC. This sequence joins TRBV10-3 and TRBJ2-6; D is perhaps TRBD1 (6 bases). Deletions cut 7 bases from V and 0 bases from J, with 13 bases between. CDR1 is ENHRY, CDR2 SYGVKD, per germline. There are 16 residues in the CDR3.

This clonotype has only a few counts. The chain has TRBV19 and TRBJ2-1; D call uncertain. This CDR3 comprises 16 residues. Germline loops: CDR1 LNHDA, CDR2 SQIVND (reference sequence). V was clipped by 3 bases and J by 0 bases, with 12 bases between them. In DNA, the CDR3 is TGTGCCAGTAGTATCCCGACCAAAAGCTCCTACAATGAGCAGTTCTTC. This translates into CASSIPTKSSYNEQFF.

This clonotype has at least ten counts. V and J are TRBV5-1 and TRBJ1-1; 7 bases align to TRBD1. The CDR3 spans 13 residues. Looked up from germline, CDR1 is SGHRS and CDR2 is YFSETQ. The V segment lost 7 bases and the J segment 4 bases; nucleotides outside the gene matches: 7. CDR3 sequence (DNA): TGCGCCAGCCGCGGGACAGCGTCCACTGAAGCTTTCTTT. Its protein is CASRGTASTEAFF. The full variable domain, rest sourced from reference TRBV5-1 and TRBJ1-1, is KAGVTQTPRYLIKTRGQQVTLSCSPISGHRSVSWYQQTPGQGLQFLFEYFSETQRNKGNFPGRFSGRQFSNSRSEMNVSTLELGDSALYLCASRGTASTEAFFGQGTRLTVV.

Details on this clonotype: In this CDR3 the conserved last residue, phenylalanine or tryptophan, is missing, so a read error is likely. The chain recombines TRBV5-6 with TRBJ2-7; 7 bases align to TRBD2. Germline V gene data show CDR1 as SGHDT and CDR2 as YYEEEE. J lost 1 base, V lost 1 base, and 5 bases had no gene match. The CDR3 contains 15 residues. The CDR3 loop is CASSLQAGQSYEQYL. CDR3 DNA: TGTGCCAGCAGCTTGCAAGCGGGGCAATCCTACGAGCAGTACCTC.

The chain links TRBV10-3 to TRBJ2-2; 12 positions match TRBD1. The CDR3 covers 16 residues. With V trimmed by 3 bases and J by 4 bases, 3 bases remained unmatched. The germline gives CDR1 ENHRY, CDR2 SYGVKD. The CDR3 bases are TGTGCCATCAGTGAAGGGACAGGGGGCCTCACCGGGGAGCTGTTTTTT. Translation gives CAISEGTGGLTGELFF.

This chain uses TRBV20-1 with TRBJ1-2, with unresolved D. V dropped 0 bases and J dropped 4 bases, with 15 bases sitting between them. Germline V CDR1 and CDR2: DFQATT, SNEGSKA (reference sequence). The CDR3 is 15 residues long. The CDR3 bases are TGCAGTGCTAGAGATGGCGTAGGGTCGAGCTATGGCTACACCTTC. Translating it yields CSARDGVGSSYGYTF.

CDR3 protein: CASSLVLAGGPYPTQYF. As DNA, the CDR3 is TGTGCCAGCAGCTTAGTTCTAGCGGGAGGGCCGTACCCGACCCAGTACTTC. The chain combines TRBV11-2 with TRBJ2-5; 12 bases line up with TRBD2. V lost 1 base, J lost 7 bases, and 10 bases stayed unmatched. Per germline, CDR1 SGHAT and CDR2 FQNNGV. The length of the CDR3 is 17 residues.